This T cell receptor (beta chain) was sequenced during a study of T cell responses to AZD1222 COVID-19 vaccine. V dropped 0 bases and J dropped 4; count of bases not matched to a gene: 2. The CDR3 consists of 15 residues. Germline lookup yields CDR1 MNHNY and CDR2 SVGAGI (reference sequence). The data were produced by immunoSEQ multiplex PCR, yet TCRdb's version contains in-frame clones alone and is incomplete. Altogether more than 85,000 clones are present, approximately 86% being singletons, with the ten largest covering over 4%. Note on this clone: Its antigen is undetermined.

Study-wide results and caveats: Baseline testing showed seropositivity in only six or seven AZD1222 recipients. In a largely white British group with more females than males, clonal diversity was possibly underestimated. Once two AZD1222 doses were given, Spike-specific TCR breadth and depth went up. Close to half of spike-specific TCRs reportedly recognize unmutated variant regions.

The TCR sequence derives from an adult in good health. The sequencing used peripheral blood, collected on day 0 of AZD1222 vaccination. This chain joins TRBV6-6 and TRBJ1-2; 10 bases fit TRBD1. In DNA form, the CDR3 reads TGTGCCAGCAGTTACTCTAGGACAGGGGGCTATGGCTACACCTTC. Its translation: CASSYSRTGGYGYTF.